This T cell receptor (beta chain) came from a study of T-cell memory formation after mild COVID-19. CDR3 length: 16 residues. V lost 4 bases and J lost 7; bases outside the gene matches: 12. CDR1 is MNHNY, CDR2 SVGAGI, per germline (reference sequence). Using its own MiXCR run on the 5' RACE reads, TCRdb lists one record per CDR3 protein. Altogether over 500,000 distinct CDR3 sequences are present, 17% being singletons, with the ten largest covering around 7.8%. This clonotype was found a few times. Its antigen is undetermined. Notes on the study in general: Pre-infection memory contained some responding clones, which suggested that cross-reactive memory had joined.

The specimen sequenced was PBMCs or a T cell subset sorted from them (not recorded which). The V and J genes are TRBV6-6 and TRBJ2-1; 8 bases line up with TRBD2. The sequence derives from an adult woman who had mild COVID-19 (a few samples of this study predate the infection). Cell type and time point are not known. CDR3 DNA sequence: TGTGCCAGCAGTTTGGACCCGGGAGGGCCAAGAAATGAGCAGTTCTTC. It specifies CASSLDPGGPRNEQFF.